A single sample is the source of the 18 T cell receptor beta chains below, sequenced in a study of monozygotic twins with inflammatory bowel disease. TCRdb re-called the 5' RACE reads and catalogs CDR3 proteins one per entry, DNA excluded. The table lists about 380,000 distinct CDR3 sequences, with 2.6% in the top ten. Sequencing was performed on blood. Receptor source: a human donor with ulcerative colitis or Crohn's disease, or a healthy co-twin of an affected twin (not recorded which).

V and J are TRBV15 and TRBJ2-7; checking the TCRdb D call of TRBD1 is not possible without DNA. Germline V lookup: CDR1 LNHNV, CDR2 YYDKDF (reference sequence). The CDR3 is 15 amino acids. This CDR3 reads CATSRDKGPGYEQYF.

The chain combines TRBV5-4 with TRBJ1-6; TCRdb's D gene call, TRBD1, goes unchecked for lack of DNA. The germline V gene has CDR1 SGHNT and CDR2 YYREEE (reference sequence). The CDR3 contains 15 residues. The CDR3 region is CASSLDGALNSRLHF.

The genes are TRBV12-3 or TRBV12-4 and TRBJ2-7. The CDR3 length is 14 residues. Here the CDR3 reads CASSSQGTRYEQYF.

The gene calls are TRBV4-1 and TRBJ1-5; TCRdb calls TRBD1, which cannot be checked without DNA. The length of the CDR3 is 17 residues. Looked up from germline, CDR1 is MGHRA and CDR2 is YSYEKL. CDR3 residues: CASSQEGGAYSNQPQHF.

J is TRBJ2-4 and V is TRBV5-1; as DNA is missing, the TRBD1 call by TCRdb cannot be tested. The germline V gene has CDR1 SGHRS and CDR2 YFSETQ. The CDR3 is made up of 14 amino acids. CDR3: CASSLEDLGDIQYF. The complete variable domain, with remaining parts taken from reference TRBV5-1 and TRBJ2-4, reads KAGVTQTPRYLIKTRGQQVTLSCSPISGHRSVSWYQQTPGQGLQFLFEYFSETQRNKGNFPGRFSGRQFSNSRSEMNVSTLELGDSALYLCASSLEDLGDIQYFGAGTRLSVL.

The chain joins TRBV18 to TRBJ1-1; TCRdb proposes TRBD1, but this gene call is untestable without DNA. The CDR3 is made up of 13 amino acids. The germline gives CDR1 KGHSH, CDR2 LQKENI. CDR3 loop: CASSPNQGAEAFF.

The rearrangement links TRBV7-3 to TRBJ2-3; TCRdb picks TRBD2, but there is no DNA to check that call. Per germline, CDR1 SGHTA and CDR2 FQGTGA. The CDR3 consists of 18 residues. The CDR3 region is CASSQGGFGRYSTDTQYF.

The chain employs TRBV7-2 and TRBJ2-5. Germline values: CDR1 SGHTA, CDR2 FQGNSA. The CDR3 consists of 14 residues. Here the CDR3 reads CASSLAGWRETQYF. Combining the CDR3 with reference TRBV7-2 and TRBJ2-5 gives the whole variable domain GAGVSQSPSNKVTEKGKDVELRCDPISGHTALYWYRQSLGQGLEFLIYFQGNSAPDKSGLPSDRFSAERTGGSVSTLTIQRTQQEDSAVYLCASSLAGWRETQYFGPGTRLLVL.

The chain carries TRBV4-3 and TRBJ1-5; no DNA is available, so the TRBD1 call from TCRdb remains unchecked. CDR1 and CDR2 from the germline V gene are LGHNA and YSLEER. This CDR3 is built from 17 residues. The CDR3 sequence is CASSQVLPPKGNQPQHF.

V and J are TRBV9 and TRBJ1-6; TCRdb selects TRBD1, and the lack of DNA leaves this call unchecked. CDR1 is SGDLS, CDR2 YYNGEE, per germline. CDR3 length equals 17 residues. This chain's CDR3 is CASSVTPLQGYNSPLHF.

V gene TRBV7-2 combines with J gene TRBJ1-1; TCRdb returns TRBD1, unconfirmable since there is no DNA. Looked up from germline, CDR1 is SGHTA and CDR2 is FQGNSA. This CDR3 contains 14 residues. This chain's CDR3 is CASSKQGDNTEAFF.

The chain recombines TRBV4-1 with TRBJ2-3; checking the TCRdb D call of TRBD1 is not possible without DNA. The CDR3 runs 15 residues. CDR1 MGHRA and CDR2 YSYEKL come from the germline V gene. The CDR3 protein is CASSQAQGGTDTQYF.

The chain recombines TRBV5-1 with TRBJ2-3; TCRdb picks TRBD1, but there is no DNA to check that call. The CDR3 sequence is 15 residues long. CDR1 SGHRS and CDR2 YFSETQ come from the germline V gene. The CDR3 reads CASSFSGAGTDTQYF.

This chain joins TRBV5-1 and TRBJ1-2. Per germline, CDR1 SGHRS and CDR2 YFSETQ. The CDR3 is 15 amino acids. CDR3 residues: CASSFQQGPNYGYTF.

The chain has TRBV11-2 and TRBJ2-7; the D call from TCRdb, TRBD1, cannot be confirmed without DNA. The CDR3 is 14 residues long. Looked up from germline, CDR1 is SGHAT and CDR2 is FQNNGV. This chain's CDR3 is CASSLPGQDYEQYF.

The chain links TRBV4-2 to TRBJ1-5; TCRdb indicates TRBD1, and absent DNA this call remains unverified. Germline values: CDR1 LGHNA, CDR2 YNFKEQ. This CDR3 is built from 16 residues. This chain's CDR3 is CASSQDLTGSNQPQHF.

This rearrangement joins TRBV20-1 to TRBJ1-6; TCRdb calls TRBD1, which cannot be checked without DNA. CDR1 is DFQATT, CDR2 SNEGSKA, per germline (reference sequence). This CDR3 is 15 amino acids long. The CDR3 region is CSARNGEGASSPLHF.

The V and J genes are TRBV27 and TRBJ2-7; TCRdb's assignment of TRBD2 cannot be checked, as there is no DNA. This CDR3 region has 14 residues. The germline CDR1 and CDR2 sequences are MNHEY and SMNVEV (reference sequence). The CDR3 reads CASSYGTHPYEQYF.